This TCR beta chain was sequenced in a study of regulatory T cells in long-lasting Graves disease. Combining iRepertoire HTBI primers with Arm-PCR of CDR3 regions, the authors built TCR beta libraries. TCRdb used MiXCR to reprocess the multiplex PCR reads, holding one entry per CDR3 protein. Here the sample spans about 560,000 distinct CDR3 sequences, around 15% being singletons. Overall study findings and caveats: Persistent cases favored TRBV28, TRBJ1-2 and TRBJ2-5. New patients shared more than 950 public clonotypes, and persistent patients shared more, with over 2,500.

Trimming took 11 bases from V and 5 from J; bases not matched to a gene: 15. Looked up from germline, CDR1 is MNHNS and CDR2 is SASEGT. The CDR3 totals 15 residues. Specified time point: newly diagnosed GD, antithyroid drugs for less than 3 months. PBMC-derived RNA was used for the TCR library. This clonotype was picked up a small number of times. Its antigen remains unknown. In addition, the sample was reused for a study of T cells in Graves' hyperthyroidism and ophthalmopathy. This second study says: Aged 18 to 65, the patients had hyperthyroidism that was newly diagnosed and had lasted under 2 months. The majority of expanded thyroid clonotypes above 0.001 also appeared in blood.

This receptor was taken from a young man with Graves disease. The chain has TRBV6-1 and TRBJ2-5; 9 bases are shared with TRBD2. The sample consisted of peripheral blood mononuclear cells (PBMCs), taken at new diagnosis, from a patient treated with antithyroid drugs. The CDR3 region has the DNA TGTGCCCCTTCACGGGGCGGGAGGGCTGGGGAGACCCAGTACTTC. It encodes CAPSRGGRAGETQYF.